Presented here are 10 T cell receptor beta chains from one specimen sequenced in a study of regulatory T cells in long-lasting Graves disease (dated by TCRdb to 2020 to 2022). The time point label on this specimen signifies: newly diagnosed GD, antithyroid drugs for less than 3 months. For both TCR sequencing and RNA sequencing, RNA was extracted from PBMCs in TRIzol. Library preparation was by multiplex PCR. For sequencing, an Illumina HiSeq 4000 was employed. To build TCR beta libraries, CDR3 regions were amplified by Arm-PCR using iRepertoire HTBI primers. TCRdb reprocessing: public reads trimmed at Q25 with fastp, clones called with MiXCR, in-frame beta chains kept. Identical CDR3 protein sequences are pooled into one entry, listed with their most common genes and DNA. A total of a few hundred thousand distinct CDR3 sequences appear in this sample, approximately 13% of them only once. Together, the top ten hold over 7.5% of the sample.

The sample was also linked to a second study, of T cells in Graves' hyperthyroidism and ophthalmopathy.

The sequenced sample was peripheral blood mononuclear cells (PBMCs), obtained at new diagnosis, from a patient treated with antithyroid drugs. Receptor source: a man aged 25 to 45 with Graves disease. Donor details come from another sample of the same person, matched by shared clones.

This clonotype was detected many times. This chain joins TRBV3-1 and TRBJ2-3; 11 bases are a match to TRBD2. The V and J ends lost 7 bases and 5 bases, in that order; junction bases with no gene match: 5. This CDR3 region has 14 residues. Germline CDR1 is LGHDT and CDR2 is YNNKEL (reference sequence). CDR3 bases: TGTGCCAGCACCTTAACTAGCGGGGGAGATACGCAGTATTTT. This translates into CASTLTSGGDTQYF.

This clonotype was seen ten or more times. Here the CDR3 reads CASRRLDRSNGETQYF. The CDR3 DNA follows: TGTGCCAGCAGACGACTAGACAGGAGTAACGGGGAGACCCAGTACTTC. The rearrangement joins TRBV27 to TRBJ2-5, with D possibly called TRBD1 or TRBD2 (6 bases each). This CDR3 contains 16 residues. Germline V gene lookup returns CDR1 MNHEY and CDR2 SMNVEV (reference sequence). Trimming cost V 6 bases and J 5 bases, with 22 bases left between them.

This clonotype was seen many times. The genes are TRBV27 and TRBJ2-1; TRBD2 aligns across 16 bases. The trim removed 8 bases at V and 9 bases at J, leaving 4 bases unmatched. Germline CDR1 is MNHEY and CDR2 is SMNVEV (reference sequence). The CDR3 spans 14 residues. This CDR3 is CASGTSGRAVEQFF. The CDR3, as DNA: TGTGCCAGCGGGACTAGCGGGAGGGCCGTTGAGCAGTTCTTC.

Comments on this clonotype: One junction end disagrees with the germline gene, perhaps due to a read error. The gene calls are TRBV7-6 and TRBJ2-6, with a tentative D call TRBD1 (6 bases). Germline assignment: CDR1 SGHVS and CDR2 FNYEAQ. This CDR3 is 19 amino acids long. Here the CDR3 reads CATSRDLAGVQSGANVLTF. CDR3 nucleotide sequence: TGTGCCACCAGCAGAGATTTGGCAGGGGTACAAAGTGGGGCCAACGTCCTGACTTTC. The full variable domain, rest sourced from reference TRBV7-6 and TRBJ2-6, is GAGVSQSPRYKVTKRGQDVALRCDPISGHVSLYWYRQALGQGPEFLTYFNYEAQQDKSGLPNDRFSAERPEGSISTLTIQRTEQRDSAMYRCATSRDLAGVQSGANVLTFGAGSRLTVL.

Details on this clonotype: This is likely an artifact of a read error, given a far larger clone one base away. The chain joins TRBV6-2 or TRBV6-3 to TRBJ1-1; D is possibly TRBD1 (5 bases). The CDR3 loop spans 13 amino acids. In germline, CDR1 is MNHEY, CDR2 SVGEGT. Trimming stripped 5 bases from V and 3 bases from J, with 10 bases between. DNA for the CDR3: TGTGCCAGCAGTGACGGGGCCGACACTGAAGCTTTCTTT. It yields the protein CASSDGADTEAFF.

In this sample, this clonotype turned up a few times. The final CDR3 position lacks the conserved phenylalanine or tryptophan, pointing to a likely read error. This chain uses TRBV6-2 or TRBV6-3 with TRBJ2-7; 11 nucleotides align to TRBD2. The trim removed 2 bases at V and 4 bases at J, leaving 19 bases unmatched. The length of the CDR3 is 20 residues. Germline V gene lookup returns CDR1 MNHEY and CDR2 SVGEGT. The CDR3 protein is CASSYIREGLAALWAYEQYS. CDR3 coding DNA: TGTGCCAGCAGTTACATCAGGGAGGGACTAGCGGCCCTTTGGGCGTACGAGCAGTACTCC.

The table lists this clonotype with many counts. This sequence joins TRBV6-5 and TRBJ2-7; 9 bases match TRBD2. Germline V lookup: CDR1 MNHEY, CDR2 SVGAGI. The CDR3 runs 16 residues. J lost 4 bases, V lost 0 bases, and 7 bases had no gene match. The CDR3 nucleotides are TGTGCCAGCAGTTACTCGTTTGCGGGAGGGGAATACGAGCAGTACTTC. This translates into CASSYSFAGGEYEQYF.

The rearrangement links TRBV29-1 to TRBJ2-2; D not certain. There are 11 residues in the CDR3. V lost 6 bases and J lost 4, with 6 bases in between. CDR1 and CDR2 (germline): SQVTM, ANQGSEA. DNA of the CDR3: TGCAGCGTAGTGCGCACCGGGGAGCTGTTTTTT. Its translation: CSVVRTGELFF.

The rearrangement links TRBV27 to TRBJ2-7; 11 nucleotides match TRBD1. The CDR3 runs to 16 residues. V lost 0 bases and J lost 5; bases outside the gene matches: 6. The V gene's germline CDR1 is MNHEY and CDR2 SMNVEV (reference sequence). The CDR3 sequence: CASSLSRTGGRDEQYF. In DNA, the CDR3 is TGTGCCAGCAGTTTATCCCGGACAGGGGGCCGGGACGAGCAGTACTTC.

At least ten counts were recorded for this clonotype. The chain employs TRBV6-5 and TRBJ2-7; 10 bases map to TRBD2. CDR3 length equals 17 residues. Germline assignment: CDR1 MNHEY and CDR2 SVGAGI. With 4 bases clipped from V and 2 bases from J, the junction kept 11 bases outside the gene matches. In nucleotides, the CDR3 is TGTGCCAGCAGTTTGGGGGCCCGGACTAGCGGACCCTACGAGCAGTACTTC. This translates into CASSLGARTSGPYEQYF.